Described below is a single TCR beta chain sequence and its context. As to treatment: some 20 received Ad26.COV2.S at low or high dose, single or two shots; several received placebo; per-sample allocation not given. Sampling took place 63 days after the first vaccine or placebo injection. The source of the sample is a study of Ad26.COV2.S vaccination and SARS-CoV-2 variants. Across the study: Doses of Ad26.COV2.S were injected into muscle once or twice, 56 days apart.

The table came from immunoSEQ multiplex PCR; TCRdb's copy has only in-frame clones and leaves some out. The sample lists more than 300,000 clones; around 84% were seen once. The sequences come from peripheral blood, collected in a trial of Ad26.COV2.S vaccine versus placebo. The sequence came from a person aged 18-65 years who received the Ad26.COV2.S COVID-19 vaccine or a placebo.

The CDR3 bases are TGTGCCAGCTCGGCACAGGGGAATTCACCCCTCCACTTT. Translation: CASSAQGNSPLHF. The chain recombines TRBV18 with TRBJ1-6, with TRBD1 identical over 7 bases. The ends lost 6 bases at V and 7 bases at J; junction bases unmatched: 3. The CDR3 extends over 13 amino acids. The germline V gene has CDR1 KGHSH and CDR2 LQKENI.